This TCR beta chain came from a study of Graves' ophthalmopathy and Graves' hyperthyroidism. Regarding the study as a whole: Blood also held most thyroid clonotypes expanded above 0.001 frequency.

Regarding this clonotype: The antigen is undetermined.

TCR beta CDR3 amplification used RNA transcripts. HTBI-primed first-round RT-PCR preceded second-round multiplex PCR. TCRdb analysed the multiplex PCR reads with MiXCR anew, one entry per CDR3 protein. The data show roughly 420,000 distinct CDR3 sequences, over 20% seen once. The CDR3 loop spans 13 amino acids. V lost 5 bases to trimming and J lost 5 bases, with 13 bases between them. Germline V gives CDR1 SEHNR, CDR2 FQNEAQ (reference sequence). Hyperthyroidism showing no ophthalmopathy within 18 months of follow-up was stable. Sequenced sample: peripheral blood. The clonotype comes from a woman aged 18-35 years with stable Graves' hyperthyroidism. The V call is TRBV7-9, the J call TRBJ2-7, with no clear D. In DNA form, the CDR3 reads TGTGCCAGCAGCCATTATGGGCAGGACGAGCAGTACTTC. It is translated as CASSHYGQDEQYF.